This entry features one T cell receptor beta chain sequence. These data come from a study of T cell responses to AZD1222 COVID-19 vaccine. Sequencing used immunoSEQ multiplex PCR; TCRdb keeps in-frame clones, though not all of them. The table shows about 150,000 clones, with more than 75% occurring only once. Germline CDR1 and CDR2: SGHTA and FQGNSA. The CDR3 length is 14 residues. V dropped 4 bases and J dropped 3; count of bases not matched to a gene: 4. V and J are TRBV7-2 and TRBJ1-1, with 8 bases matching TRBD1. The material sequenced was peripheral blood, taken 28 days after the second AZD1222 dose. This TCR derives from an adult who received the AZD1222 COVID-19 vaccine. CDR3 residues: CASSSGQGDTEAFF. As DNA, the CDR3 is TGTGCCAGCAGCTCAGGACAGGGTGACACTGAAGCTTTCTTT.